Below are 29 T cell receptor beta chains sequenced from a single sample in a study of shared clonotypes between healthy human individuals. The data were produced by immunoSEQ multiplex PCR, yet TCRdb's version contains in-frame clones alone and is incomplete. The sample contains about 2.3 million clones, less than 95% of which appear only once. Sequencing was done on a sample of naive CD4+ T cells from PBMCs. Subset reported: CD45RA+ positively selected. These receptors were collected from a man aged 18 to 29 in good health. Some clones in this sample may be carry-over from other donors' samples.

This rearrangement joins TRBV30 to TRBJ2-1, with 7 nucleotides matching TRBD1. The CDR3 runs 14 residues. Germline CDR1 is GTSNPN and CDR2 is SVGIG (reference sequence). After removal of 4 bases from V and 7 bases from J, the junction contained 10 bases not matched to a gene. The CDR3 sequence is CAWKQGTHINEQFF. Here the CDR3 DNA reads TGTGCCTGGAAACAGGGGACCCATATAAATGAGCAGTTCTTC.

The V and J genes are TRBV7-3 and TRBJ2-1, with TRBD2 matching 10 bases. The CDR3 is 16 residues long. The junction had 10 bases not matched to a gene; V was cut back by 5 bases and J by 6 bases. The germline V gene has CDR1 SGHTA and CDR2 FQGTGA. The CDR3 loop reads CASSPLAGASANEQFF. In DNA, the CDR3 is TGTGCCAGCAGCCCCCTAGCGGGGGCGTCTGCCAATGAGCAGTTCTTC.

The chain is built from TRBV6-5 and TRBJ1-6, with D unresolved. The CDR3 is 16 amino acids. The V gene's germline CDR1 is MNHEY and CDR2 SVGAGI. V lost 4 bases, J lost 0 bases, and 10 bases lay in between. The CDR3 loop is CASSSAASSYNSPLHF. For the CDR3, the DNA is TGTGCCAGCAGTTCTGCGGCTAGCTCCTATAATTCACCCCTCCACTTT.

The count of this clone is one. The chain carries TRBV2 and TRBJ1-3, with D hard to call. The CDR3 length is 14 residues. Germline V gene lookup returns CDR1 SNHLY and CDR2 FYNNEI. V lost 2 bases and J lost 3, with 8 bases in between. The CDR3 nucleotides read TGTGCCAGCAGTGAAATTATCGTTGGAAACACCATATATTTT. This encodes CASSEIIVGNTIYF.

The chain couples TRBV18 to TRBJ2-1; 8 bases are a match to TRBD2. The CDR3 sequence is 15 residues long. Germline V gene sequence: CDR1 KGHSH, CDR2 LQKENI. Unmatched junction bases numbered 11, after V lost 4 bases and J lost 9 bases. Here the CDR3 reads CASSLGGTRALEQFF. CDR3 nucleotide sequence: TGTGCCAGCTCACTCGGCGGGACTAGGGCTCTTGAGCAGTTCTTC.

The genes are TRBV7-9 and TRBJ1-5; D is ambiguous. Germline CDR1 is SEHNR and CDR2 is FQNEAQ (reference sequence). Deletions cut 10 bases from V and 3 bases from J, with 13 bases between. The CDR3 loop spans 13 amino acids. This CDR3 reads CATSRWPNQPQHF. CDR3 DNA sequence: TGTGCCACCAGTCGGTGGCCCAATCAGCCCCAGCATTTT.

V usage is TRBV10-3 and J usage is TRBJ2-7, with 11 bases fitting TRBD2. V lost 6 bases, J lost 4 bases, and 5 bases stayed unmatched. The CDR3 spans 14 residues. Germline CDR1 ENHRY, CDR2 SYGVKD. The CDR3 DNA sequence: TGTGCCATCAGGGAGACTAGCGGGATTTACGAGCAGTACTTC. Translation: CAIRETSGIYEQYF.

CDR3 amino acids: CASSQEAWGTDTQYF. In DNA, the CDR3 is TGTGCCAGCTCCCAAGAGGCGTGGGGTACAGATACGCAGTATTTT. This chain links TRBV18 with TRBJ2-3; no clear D. Deletions cut 6 bases from V and 3 bases from J, with 16 bases between. Germline loops: CDR1 KGHSH, CDR2 LQKENI. The CDR3 has 15 amino acids.

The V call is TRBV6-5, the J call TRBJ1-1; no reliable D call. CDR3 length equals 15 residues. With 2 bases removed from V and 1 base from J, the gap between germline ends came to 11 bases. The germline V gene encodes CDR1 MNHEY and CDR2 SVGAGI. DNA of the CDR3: TGTGCCAGCAGTTACCGCAGCACCGGGAACACTGAAGCTTTCTTT. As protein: CASSYRSTGNTEAFF.

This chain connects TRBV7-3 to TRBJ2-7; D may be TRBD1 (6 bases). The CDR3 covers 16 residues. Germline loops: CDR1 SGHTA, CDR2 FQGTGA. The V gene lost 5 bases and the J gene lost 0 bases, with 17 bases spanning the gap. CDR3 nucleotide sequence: TGTGCCAGCAGCCCCCGGCCGGGACAAGGCTCCTACGAGCAGTACTTC. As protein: CASSPRPGQGSYEQYF.

CDR3 in DNA: TGTGCCAGCAGCCTGCTTGGACTCCACGAGCAGTTCTTC. Translated: CASSLLGLHEQFF. This chain joins TRBV9 and TRBJ2-1; tentatively, D is TRBD2 (5 bases). The germline CDR1 and CDR2 sequences are SGDLS and YYNGEE. This CDR3 spans 13 amino acids. V lost 4 bases and J 10 bases, leaving 15 bases between the germline ends. The whole variable domain, remainder taken from reference TRBV9 and TRBJ2-1, is DSGVTQTPKHLITATGQRVTLRCSPRSGDLSVYWYQQSLDQGLQFLIQYYNGEERAKGNILERFSAQQFPDLHSELNLSSLELGDSALYFCASSLLGLHEQFFGPGTRLTVL.

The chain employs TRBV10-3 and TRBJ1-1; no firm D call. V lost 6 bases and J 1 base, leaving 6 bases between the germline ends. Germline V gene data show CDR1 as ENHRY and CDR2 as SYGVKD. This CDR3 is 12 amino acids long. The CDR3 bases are TGTGCCATCAGGCGGGCGAACACTGAAGCTTTCTTT. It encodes CAIRRANTEAFF.

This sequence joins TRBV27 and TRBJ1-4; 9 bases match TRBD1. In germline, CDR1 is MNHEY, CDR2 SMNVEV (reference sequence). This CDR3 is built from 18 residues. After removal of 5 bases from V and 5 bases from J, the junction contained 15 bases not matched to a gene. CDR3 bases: TGTGCCAGCAGTCCACATTCGCTGGACAGGGGTACGAATGAAAAACTGTTTTTT. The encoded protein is CASSPHSLDRGTNEKLFF.

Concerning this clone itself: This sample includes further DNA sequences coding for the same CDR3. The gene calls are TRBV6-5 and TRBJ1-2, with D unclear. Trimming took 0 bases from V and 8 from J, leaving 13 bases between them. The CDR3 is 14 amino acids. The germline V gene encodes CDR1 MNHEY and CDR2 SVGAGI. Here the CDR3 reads CASSYSGRGGGYTF. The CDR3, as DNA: TGTGCCAGCAGTTACTCAGGCCGAGGTGGCGGCTACACCTTC.

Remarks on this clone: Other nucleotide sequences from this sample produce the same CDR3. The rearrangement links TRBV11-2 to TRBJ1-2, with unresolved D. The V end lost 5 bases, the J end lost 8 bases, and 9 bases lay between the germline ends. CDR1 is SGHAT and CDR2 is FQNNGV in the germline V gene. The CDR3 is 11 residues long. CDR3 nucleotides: TGTGCCAGCAGCCTAGGAGGGGGCTACACCTTC. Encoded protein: CASSLGGGYTF.

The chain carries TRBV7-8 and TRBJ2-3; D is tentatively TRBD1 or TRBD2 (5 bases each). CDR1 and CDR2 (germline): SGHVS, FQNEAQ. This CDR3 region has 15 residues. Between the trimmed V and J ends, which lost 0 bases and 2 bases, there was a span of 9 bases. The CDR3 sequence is CASSLAGPFTDTQYF. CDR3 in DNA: TGTGCCAGCAGCTTAGCGGGACCCTTCACAGATACGCAGTATTTT.

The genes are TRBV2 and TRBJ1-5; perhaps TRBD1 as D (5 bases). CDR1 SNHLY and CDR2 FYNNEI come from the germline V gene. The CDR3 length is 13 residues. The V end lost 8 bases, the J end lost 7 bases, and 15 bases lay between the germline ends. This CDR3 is CASVTDTGQPQHF. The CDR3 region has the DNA TGTGCCAGCGTTACGGACACGGGGCAGCCCCAGCATTTT.

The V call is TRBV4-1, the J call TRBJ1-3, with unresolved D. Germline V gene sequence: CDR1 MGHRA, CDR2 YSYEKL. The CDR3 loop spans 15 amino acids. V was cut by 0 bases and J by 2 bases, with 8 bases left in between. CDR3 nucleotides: TGCGCCAGCAGCCAAGACCACGGGGCTGGAAACACCATATATTTT. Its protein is CASSQDHGAGNTIYF.

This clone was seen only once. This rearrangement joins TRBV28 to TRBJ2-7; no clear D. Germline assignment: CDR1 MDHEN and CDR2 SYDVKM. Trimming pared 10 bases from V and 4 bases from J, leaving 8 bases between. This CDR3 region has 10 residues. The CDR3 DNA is TGTGCCACCAACCAATACGAGCAGTACTTC. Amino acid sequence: CATNQYEQYF.

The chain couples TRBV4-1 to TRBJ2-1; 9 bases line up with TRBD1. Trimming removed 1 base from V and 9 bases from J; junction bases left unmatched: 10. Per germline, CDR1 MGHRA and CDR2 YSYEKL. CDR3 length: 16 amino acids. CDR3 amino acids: CASSQVWDRAPAEQFF. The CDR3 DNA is TGCGCCAGCAGCCAAGTTTGGGACAGGGCACCTGCTGAGCAGTTCTTC.

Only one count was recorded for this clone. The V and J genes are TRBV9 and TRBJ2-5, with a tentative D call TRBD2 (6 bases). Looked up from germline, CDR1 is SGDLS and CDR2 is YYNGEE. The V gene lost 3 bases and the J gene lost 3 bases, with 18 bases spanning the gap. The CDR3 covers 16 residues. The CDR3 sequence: CASSAGTGSNKETQYF. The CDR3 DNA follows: TGTGCCAGCAGCGCGGGAACCGGGAGCAATAAAGAGACCCAGTACTTC.

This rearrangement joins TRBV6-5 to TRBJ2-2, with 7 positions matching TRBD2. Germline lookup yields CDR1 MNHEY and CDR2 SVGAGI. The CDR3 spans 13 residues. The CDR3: CVTGREYTGELFF. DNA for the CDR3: TGTGTAACGGGGAGGGAGTACACCGGGGAGCTGTTTTTT.

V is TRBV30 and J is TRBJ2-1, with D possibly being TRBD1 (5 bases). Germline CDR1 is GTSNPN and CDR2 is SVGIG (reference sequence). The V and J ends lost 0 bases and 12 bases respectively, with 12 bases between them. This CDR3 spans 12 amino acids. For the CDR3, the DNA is TGTGCCTGGAGTGTACAGGAATGGGGGCAGTTCTTC. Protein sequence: CAWSVQEWGQFF.

CDR3 bases: TGCGCCAGCAGCCCCCGCCCCAGAGCTTACGAGCAGTACTTC. Amino acid sequence: CASSPRPRAYEQYF. The V call is TRBV5-1, the J call TRBJ2-7; D is unclear. The CDR3 has 14 amino acids. With 4 bases removed from V and 4 bases from J, the gap between germline ends came to 15 bases. The germline V gene encodes CDR1 SGHRS and CDR2 YFSETQ.

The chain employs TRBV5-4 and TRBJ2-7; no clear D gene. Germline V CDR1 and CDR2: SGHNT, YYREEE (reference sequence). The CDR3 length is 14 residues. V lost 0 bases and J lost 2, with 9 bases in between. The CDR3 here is CASSLGPGTYEQYF. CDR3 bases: TGTGCCAGCAGCTTGGGGCCCGGAACCTACGAGCAGTACTTC. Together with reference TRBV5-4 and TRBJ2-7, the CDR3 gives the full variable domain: ETGVTQSPTHLIKTRGQQVTLRCSSQSGHNTVSWYQQALGQGPQFIFQYYREEENGRGNFPPRFSGLQFPNYSSELNVNALELDDSALYLCASSLGPGTYEQYFGPGTRLTVT.

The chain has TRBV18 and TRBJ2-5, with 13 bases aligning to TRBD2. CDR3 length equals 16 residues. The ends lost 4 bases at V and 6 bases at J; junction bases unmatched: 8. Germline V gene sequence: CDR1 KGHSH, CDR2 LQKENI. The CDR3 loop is CASSLTGTSGTKTQYF. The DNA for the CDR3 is TGTGCCAGCTCACTAACCGGGACTAGCGGGACGAAGACCCAGTACTTC.

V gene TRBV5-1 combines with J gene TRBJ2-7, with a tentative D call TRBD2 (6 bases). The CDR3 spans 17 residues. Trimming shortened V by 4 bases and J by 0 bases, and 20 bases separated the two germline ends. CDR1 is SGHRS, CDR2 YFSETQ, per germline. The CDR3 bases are TGCGCCAGCAGCGACAAATTGGGGGGAGGAAGCTCCTACGAGCAGTACTTC. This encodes CASSDKLGGGSSYEQYF.

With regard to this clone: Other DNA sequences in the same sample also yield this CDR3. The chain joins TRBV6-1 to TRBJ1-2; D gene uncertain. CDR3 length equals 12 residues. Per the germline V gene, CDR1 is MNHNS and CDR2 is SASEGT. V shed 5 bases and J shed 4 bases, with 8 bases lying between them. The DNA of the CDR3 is TGTGCCAGCAGTAGCGGGCTCTATGGCTACACCTTC. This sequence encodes CASSSGLYGYTF.

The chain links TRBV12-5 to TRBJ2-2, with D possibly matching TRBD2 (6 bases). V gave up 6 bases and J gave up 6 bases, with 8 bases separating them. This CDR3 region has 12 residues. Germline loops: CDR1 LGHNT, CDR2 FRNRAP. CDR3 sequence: CASGRDSGELFF. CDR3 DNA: TGTGCTAGTGGGCGGGACTCCGGGGAGCTGTTTTTT. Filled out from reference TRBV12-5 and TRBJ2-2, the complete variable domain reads DARVTQTPRHKVTEMGQEVTMRCQPILGHNTVFWYRQTMMQGLELLAYFRNRAPLDDSGMPKDRFSAEMPDATLATLKIQPSEPRDSAVYFCASGRDSGELFFGEGSRLTVL.